This passage covers 32 T cell receptor beta chains from one sample sequenced in a study of cytomegalovirus exposure and HLA in healthy donors. Both 60 Vbeta primers and 13 Jbeta primers went into the PCR. This table comes from immunoSEQ multiplex PCR, and its TCRdb copy is limited to in-frame clones, with some not included. The table includes some 90,000 clones, roughly 74% detected once. Material for sequencing was PBMCs. The receptors were gathered from a female donor in good health and CMV-seropositive.

This clone was seen more than once but under ten times. This chain links TRBV10-2 with TRBJ2-7, with TRBD2 as a possible D gene (5 bases). CDR3 length: 14 residues. V lost 3 bases to trimming and J lost 0 bases, with 9 bases between them. CDR1 and CDR2 from the germline V gene are WSHSY and SAAADI. CDR3 nucleotide sequence: TGCGCCAGCAGTGACCGGGATAGCTCCTACGAGCAGTACTTC. This gives the protein CASSDRDSSYEQYF.

This clone was seen once. The rearrangement uses TRBV5-1 and TRBJ2-7, with 10 bases identical to TRBD1. Germline V CDR1 and CDR2: SGHRS, YFSETQ. The V segment lost 3 bases and the J segment 6 bases; nucleotides outside the gene matches: 9. There are 15 residues in the CDR3. The CDR3 sequence: CASSSRQGASFEQYF. The CDR3, as DNA: TGCGCCAGCAGCTCAAGACAGGGGGCGTCTTTCGAGCAGTACTTC.

The chain has TRBV2 and TRBJ2-4, with D perhaps matching TRBD2 (5 bases). The CDR3 extends over 13 amino acids. The ends were cut back, 5 bases at V and 7 bases at J, with 12 bases in the middle. CDR1 and CDR2 from the germline V gene are SNHLY and FYNNEI. The CDR3 reads CASSRGNTNIQYF. The CDR3 coding sequence is TGTGCCAGCAGTCGAGGGAATACGAACATTCAGTACTTC. The full variable domain, with the rest looked up from reference TRBV2 and TRBJ2-4, is EPEVTQTPSHQVTQMGQEVILRCVPISNHLYFYWYRQILGQKVEFLVSFYNNEISEKSEIFDDQFSVERPDGSNFTLKIRSTKLEDSAMYFCASSRGNTNIQYFGAGTRLSVL.

The rearrangement uses TRBV7-6 and TRBJ1-5, with D unclear. The CDR3 loop spans 13 amino acids. Germline-derived CDR1 and CDR2 are SGHVS and FNYEAQ. Trimming shortened V by 4 bases and J by 0 bases, and 4 bases separated the two germline ends. The CDR3 region has the DNA TGTGCCAGCAGCTCAAATAGCAATCAGCCCCAGCATTTT. This gives the protein CASSSNSNQPQHF.

The CDR3 DNA is TGTGCCAGCAGTTCCCCGACTCCTCCCCTTTACGAGCAGTACTTC. Translated, it gives CASSSPTPPLYEQYF. V and J are TRBV28 and TRBJ2-7; no firm D call. With 4 bases removed from V and 4 bases from J, the gap between germline ends came to 17 bases. This CDR3 has 15 residues. The V gene's germline CDR1 is MDHEN and CDR2 SYDVKM. Together with reference TRBV28 and TRBJ2-7, the CDR3 gives the full variable domain: DVKVTQSSRYLVKRTGEKVFLECVQDMDHENMFWYRQDPGLGLRLIYFSYDVKMKEKGDIPEGYSVSREKKERFSLILESASTNQTSMYLCASSSPTPPLYEQYFGPGTRLTVT.

The J gene is TRBJ2-3, the V gene TRBV6-4; TRBD1 might be the D (6 bases). The germline V and J ends were trimmed by 6 bases and 2 bases, with 15 bases remaining between them. This CDR3 has 15 amino acids. Germline V lookup: CDR1 MRHNA, CDR2 SNTAGT. CDR3 sequence reads: CASSLKGETTDTQYF. In nucleotides, the CDR3 is TGTGCCAGCAGCCTAAAGGGGGAGACCACAGATACGCAGTATTTT.

The CDR3 coding sequence is TGTGCCAGCAGTTCGGGACAGGAGTACAATGAGCAGTTCTTC. Translation: CASSSGQEYNEQFF. The chain is built from TRBV6-4 and TRBJ2-1; the match to TRBD1 covers 8 bases. The CDR3 loop spans 14 amino acids. Trimming removed 5 bases from V and 4 bases from J; junction bases left unmatched: 4. Germline assignment: CDR1 MRHNA and CDR2 SNTAGT.

A few counts support this clone. The V gene is TRBV28, the J gene TRBJ1-5; D might be TRBD1 (6 bases). Looked up from germline, CDR1 is MDHEN and CDR2 is SYDVKM. The CDR3 is 14 amino acids. V lost 6 bases to trimming and J lost 5 bases, with 14 bases between them. The CDR3 sequence is CASSLGAGDQPQHF. The CDR3 bases are TGTGCCAGCAGCCTAGGGGCAGGGGATCAGCCCCAGCATTTT.

The rearrangement uses TRBV28 and TRBJ1-2; D is unclear. V gave up 6 bases and J gave up 0 bases, with 20 bases separating them. The CDR3 covers 17 residues. CDR1 is MDHEN, CDR2 SYDVKM, per germline. DNA of the CDR3: TGTGCCAGCAGACCCAGACTTCGAGGGTGGGCTAACTATGGCTACACCTTC. Its protein is CASRPRLRGWANYGYTF.

V gene TRBV28 combines with J gene TRBJ2-7; no definite D call. This CDR3 is built from 14 residues. In germline, CDR1 is MDHEN, CDR2 SYDVKM. Trimming stripped 7 bases from V and 3 bases from J, with 16 bases between. The CDR3 reads CASKPVGPGYEQYF. In DNA, the CDR3 is TGTGCCAGCAAGCCCGTAGGCCCAGGCTACGAGCAGTACTTC.

CDR3 loop: CASSQGQGRSYNEQFF. In DNA, the CDR3 is TGTGCCAGCAGCCAAGGACAGGGACGCTCCTACAATGAGCAGTTCTTC. The V and J genes are TRBV5-4 and TRBJ2-1; TRBD1 aligns across 8 bases. The junction had 6 bases not matched to a gene; V was cut back by 4 bases and J by 0 bases. The CDR3 contains 16 residues. The germline V gene encodes CDR1 SGHNT and CDR2 YYREEE (reference sequence).

This clone appeared once. This CDR3 reads CASRHAGANQPQHF. The CDR3 DNA follows: TGTGCCAGTAGACATGCAGGGGCGAATCAGCCCCAGCATTTT. This rearrangement joins TRBV19 to TRBJ1-5; tentative D call: TRBD1 (6 bases). This CDR3 comprises 14 residues. Trimming shortened V by 6 bases and J by 4 bases, and 13 bases separated the two germline ends. Germline values: CDR1 LNHDA, CDR2 SQIVND (reference sequence).

The chain uses TRBV9 and TRBJ2-1, with TRBD2 identical over 7 bases. V trimming: 1 base; J trimming: 1 base; junction bases outside the gene matches: 5. This CDR3 contains 16 residues. CDR1 is SGDLS and CDR2 is YYNGEE in the germline V gene. The CDR3 reads CASSVTGGYSYNEQFF. CDR3 bases: TGTGCCAGCAGCGTAACGGGGGGATATTCCTACAATGAGCAGTTCTTC.

This chain uses TRBV6-1 with TRBJ1-5; D might be TRBD1 (5 bases). Germline CDR1 reads MNHNS; CDR2 reads SASEGT. The germline V and J ends were trimmed by 1 base and 4 bases, with 11 bases remaining between them. The CDR3 length is 15 residues. The CDR3 spells CASSEGTLGNQPQHF. The CDR3 nucleotides read TGTGCCAGCAGTGAAGGGACATTGGGGAATCAGCCCCAGCATTTT.

The chain carries TRBV10-2 and TRBJ2-1, with 10 bases aligning to TRBD2. V shed 7 bases, J shed 0 bases, and the junction held 0 bases outside the gene matches. The germline V gene has CDR1 WSHSY and CDR2 SAAADI. The CDR3 length is 14 residues. The CDR3 DNA reads as TGCGCCAGCACTAGCGGGAGCTCCTACAATGAGCAGTTCTTC. Amino acids: CASTSGSSYNEQFF.

The chain recombines TRBV28 with TRBJ2-7; TRBD1 is a possible D gene (6 bases). Germline values: CDR1 MDHEN, CDR2 SYDVKM. This CDR3 has 15 amino acids. Deletions cut 5 bases from V and 6 bases from J, with 20 bases between. CDR3 residues: CASSEGRARGGEQYF. CDR3 DNA: TGTGCCAGCAGTGAAGGAAGGGCCAGGGGCGGCGAGCAGTACTTC.

V and J are TRBV4-2 and TRBJ1-2; maybe TRBD1 (5 bases). The V and J ends lost 3 bases and 12 bases respectively, with 14 bases between them. This CDR3 region has 12 residues. Germline-derived CDR1 and CDR2 are LGHNA and YNFKEQ. The CDR3 region has the DNA TGTGCCAGCAGCCACACGCAGGGTTTGCACACCTTC. Residues: CASSHTQGLHTF.

The gene calls are TRBV7-3 and TRBJ1-2; 9 bases map to TRBD1. CDR3 length: 14 amino acids. V trimming: 4 bases; J trimming: 8 bases; junction bases outside the gene matches: 8. CDR1 and CDR2 from the germline V gene are SGHTA and FQGTGA. CDR3 sequence: CASSSGQGSRGYTF. Here the CDR3 DNA reads TGTGCCAGCAGCTCGGGACAGGGATCGCGAGGCTACACCTTC.

The chain carries TRBV10-3 and TRBJ2-5, with TRBD2 matching 11 bases. J gave up 1 base and V 6 bases, and 4 bases lay outside the gene matches. The germline gives CDR1 ENHRY, CDR2 SYGVKD. There are 15 residues in the CDR3. In DNA, the CDR3 is TGTGCCATCAGACTAGCGGGGGATGGCCAAGAGACCCAGTACTTC. Residues: CAIRLAGDGQETQYF.

CDR3 residues: CASSPGLGGNQPQHF. CDR3 sequence (DNA): TGCGCCAGCAGCCCCGGACTCGGGGGCAATCAGCCCCAGCATTTT. This chain uses TRBV5-1 with TRBJ1-5; no reliable D call. V was cut by 4 bases and J by 2 bases, with 13 bases left in between. CDR3 length equals 15 residues. The germline CDR1 and CDR2 sequences are SGHRS and YFSETQ.

CDR3 bases: TGTGCCAGCAGCGTAGCTACCGGGGGTGAGCAGTTCTTC. This gives the protein CASSVATGGEQFF. V usage is TRBV9 and J usage is TRBJ2-1; a weak D match, TRBD2 (6 bases). Per germline, CDR1 SGDLS and CDR2 YYNGEE. This CDR3 region has 13 residues. Trimming cost V 0 bases and J 9 bases, with 10 bases left between them.

This clone was seen a single time. The chain is built from TRBV25-1 and TRBJ1-4, with a possible D match to TRBD1 (6 bases). Trimming cost V 1 base and J 8 bases, with 14 bases left between them. This CDR3 region has 15 residues. CDR1 and CDR2 (germline): MGHDK, SYGVNS. The CDR3 protein is CASSESGGGVEKLFF. The CDR3 DNA sequence: TGTGCCAGCAGTGAATCGGGAGGGGGAGTAGAAAAACTGTTTTTT.

V usage is TRBV15 and J usage is TRBJ2-7; a possible D gene is TRBD2 (5 bases). This CDR3 has 15 residues. Trimming removed 0 bases from V and 2 bases from J, with 11 bases in between. CDR1 LNHNV and CDR2 YYDKDF come from the germline V gene (reference sequence). The CDR3 is CATSRDGLITYEQYF. CDR3 nucleotide sequence: TGTGCCACCAGCAGAGACGGACTGATTACCTACGAGCAGTACTTC.

The chain uses TRBV7-3 and TRBJ2-1; 10 positions match TRBD2. Germline V gives CDR1 SGHTA, CDR2 FQGTGA. V was pared by 5 bases and J by 2 bases, with 0 bases of the junction left unmatched. This CDR3 has 14 amino acids. CDR3 coding DNA: TGTGCCAGCAGCCTAGCGGGAGCCTACAATGAGCAGTTCTTC. It codes for CASSLAGAYNEQFF.

The genes are TRBV6-5 and TRBJ2-7, with 11 positions matching TRBD2. The CDR3 runs 16 residues. Germline V lookup: CDR1 MNHEY, CDR2 SVGAGI. With V trimmed by 0 bases and J by 2 bases, 3 bases remained unmatched. The CDR3 nucleotides are TGTGCCAGCAGTTACTCGACGACTAGCGGGGCCTACGAGCAGTACTTC. It specifies CASSYSTTSGAYEQYF.

The chain combines TRBV4-3 with TRBJ1-5; 7 bases agree with TRBD1. CDR1 is LGHNA and CDR2 is YSLEER in the germline V gene. V lost 5 bases and J lost 5; bases outside the gene matches: 9. This CDR3 spans 15 amino acids. The CDR3 loop is CASSSRQGRDQPQHF. DNA of the CDR3: TGCGCCAGCAGCTCGCGACAGGGCCGGGATCAGCCCCAGCATTTT.

Here the CDR3 DNA reads TGTGCCAGCAGCCAGGACAGGGATCAGCAGTACTTC. Translating it yields CASSQDRDQQYF. The rearrangement joins TRBV11-2 to TRBJ2-7; the match to TRBD1 covers 8 bases. Trimming at V came to 5 bases and at J to 8 bases, leaving 5 bases not matched to a gene. The germline V gene has CDR1 SGHAT and CDR2 FQNNGV. The CDR3 is 12 amino acids.

V is TRBV21-1 and J is TRBJ2-5; the table gives TRBD2 as D, unverified against the DNA. TRBV21-1 is marked as a pseudogene. This CDR3 is built from 11 residues. The CDR3 nucleotides read TGTGCCAGCAGCAAATCGGAGACCCAGTACTTC. It is translated as CASSKSETQYF.

The V call is TRBV30, the J call TRBJ2-1; TRBD2 aligns across 12 bases. The CDR3 covers 13 residues. From germline, CDR1 is GTSNPN and CDR2 SVGIG (reference sequence). Germline trimming cut 3 bases from V and 12 bases from J; bases unmatched to any gene: 6. The CDR3 is CAWSRLAGDGQFF. CDR3 DNA sequence: TGTGCCTGGAGCCGACTAGCGGGGGATGGGCAGTTCTTC.

The rearrangement uses TRBV2 and TRBJ1-2; D is unresolved. V was shortened by 8 bases and J by 6 bases, with 16 bases between the two germline ends. This CDR3 is 13 amino acids long. CDR1 is SNHLY and CDR2 is FYNNEI in the germline V gene. CDR3 residues: CASEEGSGNGYTF. In nucleotides, the CDR3 is TGTGCCAGCGAGGAAGGGAGTGGGAATGGCTACACCTTC.

This clone occurred a few times. This chain joins TRBV6-5 and TRBJ1-4; weak D call: TRBD1 (5 bases). Germline V gene data show CDR1 as MNHEY and CDR2 as SVGAGI. This CDR3 has 14 amino acids. V was pared by 6 bases and J by 8 bases, with 16 bases between. The CDR3 loop is CASRFRTRGEKLFF. In DNA form, the CDR3 reads TGTGCCAGCAGGTTCCGGACCCGGGGGGAAAAACTGTTTTTT.

The V gene is TRBV5-1, the J gene TRBJ2-1; D gene uncertain. Per the germline V gene, CDR1 is SGHRS and CDR2 is YFSETQ. V was clipped by 3 bases and J by 5 bases, with 12 bases between them. This CDR3 has 14 amino acids. CDR3 in DNA: TGCGCCAGCAGCTCCACGGCCGGAGACAATGAGCAGTTCTTC. Protein: CASSSTAGDNEQFF.